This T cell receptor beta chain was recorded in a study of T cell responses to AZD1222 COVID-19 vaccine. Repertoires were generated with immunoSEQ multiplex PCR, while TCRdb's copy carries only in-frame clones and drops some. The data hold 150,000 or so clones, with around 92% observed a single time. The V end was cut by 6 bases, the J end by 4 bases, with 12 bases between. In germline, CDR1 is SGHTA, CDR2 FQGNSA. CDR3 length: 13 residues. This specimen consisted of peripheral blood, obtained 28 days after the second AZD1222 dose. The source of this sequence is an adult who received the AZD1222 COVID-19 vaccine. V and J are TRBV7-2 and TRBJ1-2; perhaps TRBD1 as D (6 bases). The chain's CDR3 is CASSLGGPYGYTF. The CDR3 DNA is TGTGCCAGCAGTCTCGGGGGGCCCTATGGCTACACCTTC. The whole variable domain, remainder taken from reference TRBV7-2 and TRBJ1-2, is GAGVSQSPSNKVTEKGKDVELRCDPISGHTALYWYRQSLGQGLEFLIYFQGNSAPDKSGLPSDRFSAERTGGSVSTLTIQRTQQEDSAVYLCASSLGGPYGYTFGSGTRLTVV.